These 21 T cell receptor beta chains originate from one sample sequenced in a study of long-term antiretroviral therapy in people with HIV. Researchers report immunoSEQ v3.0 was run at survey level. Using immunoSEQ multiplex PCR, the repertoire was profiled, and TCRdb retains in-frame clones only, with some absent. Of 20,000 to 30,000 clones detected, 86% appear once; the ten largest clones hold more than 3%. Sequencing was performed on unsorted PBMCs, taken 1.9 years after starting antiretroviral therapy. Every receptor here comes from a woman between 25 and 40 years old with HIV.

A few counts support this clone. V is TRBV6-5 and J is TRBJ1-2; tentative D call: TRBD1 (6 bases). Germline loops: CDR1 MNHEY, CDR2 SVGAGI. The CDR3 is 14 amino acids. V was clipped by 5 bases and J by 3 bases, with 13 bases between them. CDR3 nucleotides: TGTGCCAGCAGTACTGGGGGCGGTGACTATGGCTACACCTTC. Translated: CASSTGGGDYGYTF.

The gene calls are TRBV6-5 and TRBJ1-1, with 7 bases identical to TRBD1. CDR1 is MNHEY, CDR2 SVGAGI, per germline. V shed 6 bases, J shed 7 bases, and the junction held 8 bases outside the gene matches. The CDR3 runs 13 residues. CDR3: CASSSETGFEAFF. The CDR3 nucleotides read TGTGCCAGCAGCTCGGAGACAGGGTTTGAAGCTTTCTTT.

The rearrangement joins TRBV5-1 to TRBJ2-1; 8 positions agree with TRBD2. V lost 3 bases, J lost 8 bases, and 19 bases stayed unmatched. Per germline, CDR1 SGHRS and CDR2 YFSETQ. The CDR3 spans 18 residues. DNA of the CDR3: TGCGCCAGCAGCTCACTTGGCGAGAGCGGGGGTTACCTTCATGAGCAGTTCTTC. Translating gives CASSSLGESGGYLHEQFF.

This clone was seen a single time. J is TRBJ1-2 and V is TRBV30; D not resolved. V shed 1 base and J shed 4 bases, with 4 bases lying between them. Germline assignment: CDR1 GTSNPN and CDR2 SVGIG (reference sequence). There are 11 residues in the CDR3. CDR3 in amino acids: CAWSGTYGYTF. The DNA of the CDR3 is TGTGCCTGGAGTGGAACCTATGGCTACACCTTC.

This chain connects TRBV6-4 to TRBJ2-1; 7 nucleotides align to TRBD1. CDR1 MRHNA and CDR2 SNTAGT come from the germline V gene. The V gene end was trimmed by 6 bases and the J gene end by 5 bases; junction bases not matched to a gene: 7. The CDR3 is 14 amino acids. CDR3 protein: CASRETGKHNEQFF. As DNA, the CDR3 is TGTGCCAGCAGAGAGACAGGGAAACACAATGAGCAGTTCTTC.

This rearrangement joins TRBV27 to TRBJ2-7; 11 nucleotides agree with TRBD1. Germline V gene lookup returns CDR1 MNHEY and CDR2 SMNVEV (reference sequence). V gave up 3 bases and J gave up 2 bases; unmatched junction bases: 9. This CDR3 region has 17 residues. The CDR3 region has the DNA TGTGCCAGCAGTTTCCTCCGTTCGGGACAGGGGGCCTACGAGCAGTACTTC. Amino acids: CASSFLRSGQGAYEQYF.

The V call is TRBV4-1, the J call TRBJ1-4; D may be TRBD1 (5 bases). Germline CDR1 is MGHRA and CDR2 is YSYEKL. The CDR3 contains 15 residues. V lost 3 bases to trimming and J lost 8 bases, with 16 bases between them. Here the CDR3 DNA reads TGCGCCAGCAGCCAGATTGGGGGGGAGGGGGAAAAACTGTTTTTT. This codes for CASSQIGGEGEKLFF.

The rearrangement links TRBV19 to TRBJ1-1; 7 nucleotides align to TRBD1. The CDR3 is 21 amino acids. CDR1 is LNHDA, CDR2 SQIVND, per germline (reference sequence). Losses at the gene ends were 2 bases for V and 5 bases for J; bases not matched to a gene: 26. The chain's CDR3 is CASSIPGQATTYTLLKTEAFF. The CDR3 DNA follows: TGTGCCAGTAGTATACCTGGACAGGCGACAACTTATACCCTCTTAAAGACTGAAGCTTTCTTT.

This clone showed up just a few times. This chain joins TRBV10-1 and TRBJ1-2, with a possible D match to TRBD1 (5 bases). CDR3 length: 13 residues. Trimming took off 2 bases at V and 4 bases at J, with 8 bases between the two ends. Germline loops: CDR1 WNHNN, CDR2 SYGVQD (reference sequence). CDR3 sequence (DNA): TGCGCCAGCAGTGAGAACGGGGCCTATGGCTACACCTTC. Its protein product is CASSENGAYGYTF.

Here the CDR3 DNA reads TGCGCCAGCAGTGACAACTGGGTCTACGAGCAGTACTTC. Translating it yields CASSDNWVYEQYF. V gene TRBV10-2 combines with J gene TRBJ2-7; no clear D gene. The V gene lost 3 bases and the J gene lost 3 bases, with 9 bases spanning the gap. This CDR3 region has 13 residues. The germline V gene encodes CDR1 WSHSY and CDR2 SAAADI.

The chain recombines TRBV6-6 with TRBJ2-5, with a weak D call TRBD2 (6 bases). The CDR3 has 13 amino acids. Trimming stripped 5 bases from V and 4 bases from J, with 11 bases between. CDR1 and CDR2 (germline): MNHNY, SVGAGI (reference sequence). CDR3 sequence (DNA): TGTGCCAGCAGTAGACTAGGCGGAGAGACCCAGTACTTC. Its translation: CASSRLGGETQYF.

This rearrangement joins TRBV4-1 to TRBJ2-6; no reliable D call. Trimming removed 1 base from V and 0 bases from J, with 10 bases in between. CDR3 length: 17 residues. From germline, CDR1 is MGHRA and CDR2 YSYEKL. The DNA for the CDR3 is TGCGCCAGCAGCCAAGTGCCGTTGGCCTCTGGGGCCAACGTCCTGACTTTC. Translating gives CASSQVPLASGANVLTF.

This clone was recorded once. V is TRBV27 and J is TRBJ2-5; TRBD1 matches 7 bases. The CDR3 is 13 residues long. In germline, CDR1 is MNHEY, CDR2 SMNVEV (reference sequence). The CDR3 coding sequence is TGTGTCTTGCCCGACAGGGTGGAAGAGACCCAGTACTTC. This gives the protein CVLPDRVEETQYF.

The CDR3 DNA sequence: TGTGCCTGGAGTGTAGCCGGGTCCATTAATTCACCCCTCCACTTT. Translated, it gives CAWSVAGSINSPLHF. The chain employs TRBV30 and TRBJ1-6; no firm D call. The V and J ends lost 0 bases and 6 bases respectively, with 12 bases between them. Germline CDR1 is GTSNPN and CDR2 is SVGIG (reference sequence). The CDR3 runs to 15 residues.

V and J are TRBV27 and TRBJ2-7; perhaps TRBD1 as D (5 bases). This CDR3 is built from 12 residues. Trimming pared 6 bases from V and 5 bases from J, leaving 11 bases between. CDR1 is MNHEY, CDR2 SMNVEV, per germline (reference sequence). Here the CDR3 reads CASSIAGNEQYF. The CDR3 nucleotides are TGTGCCAGCAGCATAGCAGGGAACGAGCAGTACTTC.

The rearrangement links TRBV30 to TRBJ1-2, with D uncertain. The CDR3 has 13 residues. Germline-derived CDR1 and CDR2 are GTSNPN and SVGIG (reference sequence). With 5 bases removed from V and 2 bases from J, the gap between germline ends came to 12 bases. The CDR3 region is CAWSLTGNYGYTF. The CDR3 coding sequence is TGTGCCTGGTCCCTGACGGGGAACTATGGCTACACCTTC.

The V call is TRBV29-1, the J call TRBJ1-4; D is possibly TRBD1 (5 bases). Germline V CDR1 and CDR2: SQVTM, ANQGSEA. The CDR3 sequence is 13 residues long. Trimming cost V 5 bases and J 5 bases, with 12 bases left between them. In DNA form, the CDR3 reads TGCAGCGTTAGGCGGCAGGGAAATGAAAAACTGTTTTTT. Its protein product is CSVRRQGNEKLFF. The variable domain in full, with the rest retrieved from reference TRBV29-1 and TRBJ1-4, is SAVISQKPSRDICQRGTSLTIQCQVDSQVTMMFWYRQQPGQSLTLIATANQGSEATYESGFVIDKFPISRPNLTFSTLTVSNMSPEDSSIYLCSVRRQGNEKLFFGSGTQLSVL.

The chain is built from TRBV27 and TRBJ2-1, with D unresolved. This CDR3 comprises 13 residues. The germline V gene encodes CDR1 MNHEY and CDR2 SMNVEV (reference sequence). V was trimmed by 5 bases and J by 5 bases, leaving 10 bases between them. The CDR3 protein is CASSPSGDNEQFF. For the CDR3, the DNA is TGTGCCAGCAGTCCCTCCGGCGACAATGAGCAGTTCTTC.

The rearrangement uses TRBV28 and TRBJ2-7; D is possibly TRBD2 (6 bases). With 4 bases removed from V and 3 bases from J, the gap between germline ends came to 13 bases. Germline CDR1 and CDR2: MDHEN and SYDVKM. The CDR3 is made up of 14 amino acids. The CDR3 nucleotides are TGTGCCAGCAGTTACGGCGGAGGGGACTACGAGCAGTACTTC. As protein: CASSYGGGDYEQYF. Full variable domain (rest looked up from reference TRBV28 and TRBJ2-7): DVKVTQSSRYLVKRTGEKVFLECVQDMDHENMFWYRQDPGLGLRLIYFSYDVKMKEKGDIPEGYSVSREKKERFSLILESASTNQTSMYLCASSYGGGDYEQYFGPGTRLTVT.

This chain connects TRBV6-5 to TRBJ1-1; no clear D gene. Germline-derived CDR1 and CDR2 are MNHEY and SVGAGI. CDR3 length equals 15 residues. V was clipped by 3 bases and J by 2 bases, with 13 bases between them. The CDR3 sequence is CASSYKVRPNTEAFF. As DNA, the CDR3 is TGTGCCAGCAGTTATAAGGTCAGGCCTAACACTGAAGCTTTCTTT.

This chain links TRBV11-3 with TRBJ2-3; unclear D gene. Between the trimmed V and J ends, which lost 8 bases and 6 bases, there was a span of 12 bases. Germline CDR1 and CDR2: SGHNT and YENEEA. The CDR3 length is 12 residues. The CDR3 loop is CASGFGRDTQYF. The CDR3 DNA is TGTGCCAGCGGATTCGGTAGGGATACGCAGTATTTT.